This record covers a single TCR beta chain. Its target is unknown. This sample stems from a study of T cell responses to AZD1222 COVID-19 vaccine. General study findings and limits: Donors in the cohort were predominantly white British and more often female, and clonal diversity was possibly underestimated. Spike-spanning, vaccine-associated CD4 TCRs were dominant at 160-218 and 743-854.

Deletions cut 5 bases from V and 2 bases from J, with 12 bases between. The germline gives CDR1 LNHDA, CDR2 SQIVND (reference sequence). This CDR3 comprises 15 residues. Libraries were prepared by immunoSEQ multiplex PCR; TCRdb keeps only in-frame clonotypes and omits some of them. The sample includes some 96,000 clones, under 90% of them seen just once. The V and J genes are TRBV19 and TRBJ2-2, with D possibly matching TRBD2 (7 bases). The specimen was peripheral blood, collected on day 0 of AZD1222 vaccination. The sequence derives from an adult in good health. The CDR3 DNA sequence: TGTGCCAGTAGTTACGGGGGGCCAAACACCGGGGAGCTGTTTTTT. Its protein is CASSYGGPNTGELFF.